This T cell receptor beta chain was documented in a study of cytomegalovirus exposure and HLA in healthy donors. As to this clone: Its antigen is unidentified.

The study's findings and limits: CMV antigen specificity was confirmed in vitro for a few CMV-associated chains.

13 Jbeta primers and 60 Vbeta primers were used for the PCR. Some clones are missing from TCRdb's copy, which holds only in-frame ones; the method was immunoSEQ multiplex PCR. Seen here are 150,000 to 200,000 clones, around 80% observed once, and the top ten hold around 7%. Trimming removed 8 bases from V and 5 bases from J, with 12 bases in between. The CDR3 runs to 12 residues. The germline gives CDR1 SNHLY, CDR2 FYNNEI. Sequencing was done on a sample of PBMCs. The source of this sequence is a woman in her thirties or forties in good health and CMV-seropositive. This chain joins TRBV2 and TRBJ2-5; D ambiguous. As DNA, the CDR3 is TGTGCCAGCCAGGCGATGAAGGAGACCCAGTACTTC. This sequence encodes CASQAMKETQYF.